Each of the 28 T cell receptor beta chains below was sequenced from the same sample in a study of cytotoxic CD8 clonotypes in ibrutinib-treated CLL. The method was immunoSEQ multiplex PCR; TCRdb's version includes in-frame clones alone and lacks a portion of them. The sample has 250,000 to 350,000 clones, less than 85% seen once. The source was PBMCs, collected at disease progression, from a patient treated with ibrutinib. These receptors came from a human donor with chronic lymphocytic leukemia.

V and J are TRBV27 and TRBJ2-3; D gene uncertain. Germline V gene lookup returns CDR1 MNHEY and CDR2 SMNVEV (reference sequence). The V gene lost 3 bases and the J gene lost 5 bases, with 12 bases spanning the gap. CDR3 length equals 14 residues. The CDR3, as DNA: TGTGCCAGCAGTTTGGTGGCCAGCCAAGATACGCAGTATTTT. This sequence encodes CASSLVASQDTQYF.

The chain joins TRBV6-6 to TRBJ1-5; D uncertain. V was shortened by 2 bases and J by 3 bases, with 8 bases between the two germline ends. The CDR3 is 14 residues long. The germline V gene encodes CDR1 MNHNY and CDR2 SVGAGI (reference sequence). The CDR3 bases are TGTGCCAGCAGTTACCGCGATGCCAATCAGCCCCAGCATTTT. It is translated as CASSYRDANQPQHF.

This clone has a handful of counts. The J gene is TRBJ2-2, the V gene TRBV2; D not certain. The CDR3 is 14 amino acids. V lost 1 base, J lost 1 base, and 4 bases lay in between. The germline V gene encodes CDR1 SNHLY and CDR2 FYNNEI. CDR3 in amino acids: CASSEGLNTGELFF. The DNA for the CDR3 is TGTGCCAGCAGTGAAGGCCTGAACACCGGGGAGCTGTTTTTT.

This chain uses TRBV1 with TRBJ2-7; TRBD1, as called in the table, went unchecked against the DNA. TRBV1 is a documented pseudogene. The CDR3 is 15 residues long. The CDR3 region has the DNA TGCACCAGCAGCCAAGAACCGGACAGGCGAACTGATAAGTACTTC. Protein product: CTSSQEPDRRTDKYF.

The chain is built from TRBV13 and TRBJ2-3; D tentatively reads TRBD1 or TRBD2 (5 bases each). Trimming removed 6 bases at V and 4 bases at J, with 17 bases between. The CDR3 runs to 15 residues. Germline V gene sequence: CDR1 PRHDT, CDR2 FYEKMQ (reference sequence). The CDR3 nucleotides are TGTGCCAGCAGACACACCCAACGGGGCGCAGATACGCAGTATTTT. Amino acid sequence: CASRHTQRGADTQYF.

The chain has TRBV7-9 and TRBJ2-7, with 7 bases matching TRBD1. This CDR3 is built from 17 residues. The germline V gene encodes CDR1 SEHNR and CDR2 FQNEAQ (reference sequence). Losses at the gene ends were 2 bases for V and 3 bases for J; bases not matched to a gene: 13. The CDR3 spells CASSLRGHRGNLYEQYF. Written as DNA, the CDR3 is TGTGCCAGCAGCTTACGAGGACACAGGGGAAACCTCTACGAGCAGTACTTC.

V usage is TRBV29-1 and J usage is TRBJ1-3; D is ambiguous. V was cut by 6 bases and J by 4 bases, with 16 bases left in between. Germline V gives CDR1 SQVTM, CDR2 ANQGSEA. The CDR3 sequence is 14 residues long. DNA of the CDR3: TGCAGCGTCCAACCCCGTGGTGCGGGAAACACCATATATTTT. Amino acids: CSVQPRGAGNTIYF.

With regard to this clone: Other DNA sequences in this sample translate to the same CDR3. The gene calls are TRBV7-2 and TRBJ2-3; D uncertain. There are 12 residues in the CDR3. Germline CDR1 and CDR2: SGHTA and FQGNSA. V dropped 5 bases and J dropped 3 bases, with 6 bases sitting between them. The CDR3 reads CASSPPTDTQYF. CDR3 DNA: TGTGCCAGCAGCCCCCCGACAGATACGCAGTATTTT.

This clone came up a few times. The chain couples TRBV27 to TRBJ1-2; tentatively, D is TRBD1 (5 bases). V lost 4 bases, J lost 4 bases, and 10 bases lay in between. This CDR3 contains 13 residues. Germline V gene sequence: CDR1 MNHEY, CDR2 SMNVEV (reference sequence). The CDR3, as DNA: TGTGCCAGCAGTTCGGGACTCAGCTATGGCTACACCTTC. Its translation is CASSSGLSYGYTF.

V and J are TRBV21-1 and TRBJ2-7; TRBD1, the table's D call, lacks a check against the DNA. TRBV21-1 is an annotated pseudogene. This CDR3 region has 17 residues. The DNA for the CDR3 is TGTGCCAGCAGCAAAGTGGGCCTCCACCCGAAGACCTACGAGCAGTACTTC. Encoded protein: CASSKVGLHPKTYEQYF.

The chain recombines TRBV20-1 with TRBJ1-5, with D unresolved. The germline V gene encodes CDR1 DFQATT and CDR2 SNEGSKA (reference sequence). The CDR3 loop spans 11 amino acids. Trimming left V 6 bases short and J 9 bases short, with 12 bases between. Written as DNA, the CDR3 is TGCAGTGCCCCCGGATCTGGGCCCCAGCATTTT. This encodes CSAPGSGPQHF.

In DNA, the CDR3 is TGTGCCAGCAGCCCCTCAGGGCTTGGCTACACCTTC. Its protein is CASSPSGLGYTF. The genes are TRBV7-2 and TRBJ1-2; tentative D call: TRBD1 (5 bases). Germline V gives CDR1 SGHTA, CDR2 FQGNSA. Trimming left V 5 bases short and J 7 bases short, with 11 bases between. This CDR3 has 12 amino acids.

The gene calls are TRBV1 and TRBJ2-2; TRBD2 is the table's D call and was not checked against the DNA. TRBV1 is given as a pseudogene. CDR3 length equals 19 residues. The chain's CDR3 is CTSSPGPGLTRSDTGELFF. The CDR3 bases are TGCACCAGCAGCCCAGGCCCAGGACTTACCCGCTCAGACACCGGGGAGCTGTTTTTT.

V gene TRBV6-1 combines with J gene TRBJ1-2; TRBD1 agrees at 7 bases. Germline V CDR1 and CDR2: MNHNS, SASEGT. CDR3 length: 15 residues. V shed 11 bases and J 2 bases; nucleotides not matched to a gene: 14. The CDR3 nucleotides read TGTGCCGCCGGCCCACAGGGGAGATCGAACTATGGCTACACCTTC. Translation gives CAAGPQGRSNYGYTF.

The V call is TRBV5-1, the J call TRBJ1-2; 8 bases agree with TRBD1. This CDR3 is 13 amino acids long. With 3 bases clipped from V and 8 bases from J, the junction kept 6 bases outside the gene matches. Per germline, CDR1 SGHRS and CDR2 YFSETQ. The CDR3 DNA reads as TGCGCCAGCAGCTCGGCTGGACAGGGCGGCTACACCTTC. Amino acid sequence: CASSSAGQGGYTF.

This chain joins TRBV10-3 and TRBJ2-7; unclear D gene. The germline CDR1 and CDR2 sequences are ENHRY and SYGVKD. The V gene lost 8 bases and the J gene lost 9 bases, with 20 bases spanning the gap. There are 13 residues in the CDR3. The CDR3 spells CAIGPGPEFGQYF. Written as DNA, the CDR3 is TGTGCCATCGGGCCGGGCCCCGAATTTGGGCAGTACTTC.

There are a few counts of this clone. This chain connects TRBV7-9 to TRBJ1-2; unclear D gene. From germline, CDR1 is SEHNR and CDR2 FQNEAQ (reference sequence). The CDR3 is 12 residues long. Trimming shortened V by 5 bases and J by 5 bases, and 9 bases separated the two germline ends. CDR3 coding DNA: TGTGCCAGCAGCATAAACGAGTATGGCTACACCTTC. This gives the protein CASSINEYGYTF.

The chain has TRBV5-1 and TRBJ1-2; no definite D call. The CDR3 totals 14 residues. Germline CDR1 SGHRS, CDR2 YFSETQ. The V and J ends lost 1 base and 0 bases respectively, with 7 bases between them. The CDR3, as DNA: TGCGCCAGCAGCTTGATGAGGTCTAACTATGGCTACACCTTC. Translating it yields CASSLMRSNYGYTF.

This rearrangement joins TRBV5-1 to TRBJ1-1; 7 bases line up with TRBD1. The CDR3 is 15 residues long. From germline, CDR1 is SGHRS and CDR2 YFSETQ. V shed 6 bases, J shed 6 bases, and the junction held 14 bases outside the gene matches. The DNA for the CDR3 is TGCGCCAGCACCTTTGGCGCGAAGGGGGCCCCTGAAGCTTTCTTT. Translated, it gives CASTFGAKGAPEAFF.

The J gene is TRBJ1-1, the V gene TRBV12-5; D unresolved. Germline CDR1 LGHNT, CDR2 FRNRAP. V was pared by 8 bases and J by 1 base, with 23 bases between. CDR3 length: 17 residues. The CDR3, as DNA: TGTGCTAGTTCTAAACCGGTCCTAGGGATAGAGAACACTGAAGCTTTCTTT. It yields the protein CASSKPVLGIENTEAFF.

This rearrangement joins TRBV5-1 to TRBJ2-7, with TRBD1 matching 9 bases. The CDR3 sequence is 15 residues long. Germline V gene lookup returns CDR1 SGHRS and CDR2 YFSETQ. V was clipped by 4 bases and J by 4 bases; unmatched bases: 9. DNA of the CDR3: TGCGCCAGCAGCACCAGAGGGACAGGGCTATACGAGCAGTACTTC. Its translation: CASSTRGTGLYEQYF.

The rearrangement links TRBV5-1 to TRBJ1-2; D is uncertain. V dropped 4 bases and J dropped 0 bases, with 7 bases sitting between them. Germline V gene lookup returns CDR1 SGHRS and CDR2 YFSETQ. The CDR3 is 13 residues long. CDR3 DNA sequence: TGCGCCAGCAGCCGCTATGCTAACTATGGCTACACCTTC. Encoded protein: CASSRYANYGYTF.

The chain uses TRBV27 and TRBJ1-4, with TRBD1 as a possible D gene (5 bases). The CDR3 sequence is 14 residues long. Germline V gives CDR1 MNHEY, CDR2 SMNVEV (reference sequence). V was cut by 5 bases and J by 5 bases, with 12 bases left in between. CDR3 sequence: CASSPGGWNEKLFF. The CDR3 nucleotides are TGTGCCAGCAGTCCCGGGGGGTGGAATGAAAAACTGTTTTTT.

This sequence joins TRBV6-6 and TRBJ1-4; TRBD1 is a possible D gene (6 bases). Trimming took 8 bases from V and 8 from J, leaving 21 bases between them. The CDR3 has 15 residues. The germline CDR1 and CDR2 sequences are MNHNY and SVGAGI (reference sequence). CDR3 amino acids: CASVKGHREMEKLFF. For the CDR3, the DNA is TGTGCCAGCGTTAAGGGACACAGGGAAATGGAAAAACTGTTTTTT.

V and J are TRBV7-9 and TRBJ2-7, with TRBD2 as a possible D gene (6 bases). V shed 5 bases and J shed 5 bases, with 16 bases lying between them. CDR1 is SEHNR and CDR2 is FQNEAQ in the germline V gene (reference sequence). The CDR3 loop spans 14 amino acids. The CDR3 DNA is TGTGCCAGCAGCCTCCCGGGACTCCCCCACGAGCAGTACTTC. Protein product: CASSLPGLPHEQYF.

The rearrangement uses TRBV27 and TRBJ2-3; 10 bases line up with TRBD2. Germline lookup yields CDR1 MNHEY and CDR2 SMNVEV (reference sequence). Trimming took 3 bases from V and 4 from J; bases not matched to a gene: 10. The CDR3 spans 17 residues. CDR3 bases: TGTGCCAGCAGTTTCCTCTTCGAGCGGGAGGGCGCAGATACGCAGTATTTT. It translates to CASSFLFEREGADTQYF.

CDR3 in DNA: TGTGCCAGCAGCTTTCAGGCTCCTCGCTATGGCTACACCTTC. Translating it yields CASSFQAPRYGYTF. The J gene is TRBJ1-2, the V gene TRBV7-2; D remains ambiguous. V was cut by 3 bases and J by 4 bases, with 12 bases left in between. The CDR3 contains 14 residues. In germline, CDR1 is SGHTA, CDR2 FQGNSA.

V and J are TRBV10-3 and TRBJ1-1; 9 nucleotides align to TRBD1. Germline V gene data show CDR1 as ENHRY and CDR2 as SYGVKD. After removal of 0 bases from V and 1 base from J, the junction contained 3 bases not matched to a gene. The CDR3 length is 16 residues. CDR3 in DNA: TGTGCCATCAGTGAGTCTAGACAGGGGGGGAACACTGAAGCTTTCTTT. This encodes CAISESRQGGNTEAFF.